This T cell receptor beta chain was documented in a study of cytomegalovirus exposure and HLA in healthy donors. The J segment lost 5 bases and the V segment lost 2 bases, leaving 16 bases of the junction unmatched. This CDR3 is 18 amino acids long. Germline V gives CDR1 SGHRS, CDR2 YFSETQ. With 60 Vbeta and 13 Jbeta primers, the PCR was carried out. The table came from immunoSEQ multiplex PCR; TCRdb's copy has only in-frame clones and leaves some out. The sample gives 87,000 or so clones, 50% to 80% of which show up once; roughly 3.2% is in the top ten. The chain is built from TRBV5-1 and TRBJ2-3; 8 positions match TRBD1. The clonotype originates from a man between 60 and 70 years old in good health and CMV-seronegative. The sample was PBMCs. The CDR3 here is CASSFGDRPRSGLDTQYF. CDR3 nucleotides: TGCGCCAGCAGCTTCGGGGACAGGCCCCGCTCCGGTTTAGATACGCAGTATTTT.